This T cell receptor (beta chain) appears in the sequencing data of a study of CXCR4 blockade with PD-1 therapy in pancreatic cancer. The CDR3 covers 14 residues. V lost 6 bases and J lost 7; bases outside the gene matches: 4. The germline V gene has CDR1 PRHDT and CDR2 FYEKMQ (reference sequence). Method: immunoSEQ multiplex PCR; TCRdb's copy keeps in-frame clones and lacks some. This table has roughly 15,000 clones, around 72% appearing once. The chain carries TRBV13 and TRBJ1-4; 11 bases align to TRBD1. Sequences were obtained from tumor tissue. This TCR was recovered from a human donor with pancreatic ductal adenocarcinoma. This CDR3 reads CASRGTGGFEKLFF. The CDR3 DNA sequence: TGTGCCAGCAGGGGGACAGGGGGGTTTGAAAAACTGTTTTTT. The whole variable domain, remainder taken from reference TRBV13 and TRBJ1-4, is AAGVIQSPRHLIKEKRETATLKCYPIPRHDTVYWYQQGPGQDPQFLISFYEKMQSDKGSIPDRFSAQQFSDYHSELNMSSLELGDSALYFCASRGTGGFEKLFFGSGTQLSVL.